What follows is one TCR beta chain and its context. Its antigen is not identified. The table came from immunoSEQ multiplex PCR; TCRdb's copy has only in-frame clones and leaves some out. This table has about 24,000 clones, over 60% appearing once. Unexposed donor CD4+ T cells date from about 2011-2018, before the COVID-19 pandemic. CD4+ T cells were isolated from the cells after 10 days of culture. PBMCs were plated at some 2 million per well in IL-2-containing medium. Fresh IL-2 medium replaced half the medium on days 3 and 7. These data are taken from a study of CD4 T cells in relation to SARS-CoV-2 and coronaviruses. Study conclusions and caveats: Monoreactive clones expanded significantly more to SARS-CoV-2 than crossreactive clones did. In around three fifths of donors, memory CD4+ clonotypes crossrecognized SARS-CoV-2 and at least one common cold coronavirus spike.

The source is a human donor in good health. Sequenced sample: CD4+ T cells from PBMCs, cultured in vitro.

This CDR3 is CASSTDSNSPLHF. As DNA, the CDR3 is TGTGCCAGCAGCACCGACAGTAATTCACCCCTCCACTTT. The chain recombines TRBV9 with TRBJ1-6; possible D gene TRBD1, 5 bases. Germline CDR1 SGDLS, CDR2 YYNGEE. With 4 bases removed from V and 6 bases from J, the gap between germline ends came to 8 bases. The CDR3 consists of 13 residues. The full variable domain, in which reference TRBV9 and TRBJ1-6 provide the parts outside the CDR3, is DSGVTQTPKHLITATGQRVTLRCSPRSGDLSVYWYQQSLDQGLQFLIQYYNGEERAKGNILERFSAQQFPDLHSELNLSSLELGDSALYFCASSTDSNSPLHFGNGTRLTVT.